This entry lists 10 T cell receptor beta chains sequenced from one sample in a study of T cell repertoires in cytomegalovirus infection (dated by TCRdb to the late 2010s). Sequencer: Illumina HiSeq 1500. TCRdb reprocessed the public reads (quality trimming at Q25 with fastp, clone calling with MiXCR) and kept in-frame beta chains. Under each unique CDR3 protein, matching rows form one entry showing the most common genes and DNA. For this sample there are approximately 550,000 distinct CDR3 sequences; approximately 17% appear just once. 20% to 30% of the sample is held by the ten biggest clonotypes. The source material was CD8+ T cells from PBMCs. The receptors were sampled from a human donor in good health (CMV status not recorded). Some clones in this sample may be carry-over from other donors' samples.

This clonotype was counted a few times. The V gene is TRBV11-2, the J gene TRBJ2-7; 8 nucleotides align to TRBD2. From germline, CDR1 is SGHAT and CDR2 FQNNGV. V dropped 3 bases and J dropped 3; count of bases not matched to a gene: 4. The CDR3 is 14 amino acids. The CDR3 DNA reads TGTGCCAGCAGCTTCGGGGGGGTGGTCTACGAGCAGTACTTC. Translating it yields CASSFGGVVYEQYF.

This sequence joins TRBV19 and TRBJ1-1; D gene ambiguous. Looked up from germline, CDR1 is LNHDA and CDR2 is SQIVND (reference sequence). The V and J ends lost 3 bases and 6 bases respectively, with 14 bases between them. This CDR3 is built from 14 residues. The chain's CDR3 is CASSMGMDGAEAFF. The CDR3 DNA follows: TGTGCCAGTAGTATGGGAATGGATGGAGCTGAAGCTTTCTTT.

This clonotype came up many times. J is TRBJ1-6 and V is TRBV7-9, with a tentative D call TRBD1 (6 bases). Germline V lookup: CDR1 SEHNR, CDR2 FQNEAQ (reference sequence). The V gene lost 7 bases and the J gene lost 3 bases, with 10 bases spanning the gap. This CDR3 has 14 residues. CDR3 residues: CASMLQGYNSPLHF. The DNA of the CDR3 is TGTGCCAGCATGTTACAGGGCTATAATTCACCCCTCCACTTT.

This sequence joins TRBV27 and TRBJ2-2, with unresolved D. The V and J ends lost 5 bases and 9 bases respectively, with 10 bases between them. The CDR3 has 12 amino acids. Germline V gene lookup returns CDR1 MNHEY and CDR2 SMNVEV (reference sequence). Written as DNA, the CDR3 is TGTGCCAGCAGTCCCTACTCCAGGGAGCTGTTTTTT. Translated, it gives CASSPYSRELFF.

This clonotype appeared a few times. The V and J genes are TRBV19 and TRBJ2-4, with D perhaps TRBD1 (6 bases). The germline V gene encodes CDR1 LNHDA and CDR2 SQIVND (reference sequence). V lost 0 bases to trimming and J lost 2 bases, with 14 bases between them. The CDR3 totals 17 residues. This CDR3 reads CASSIEVTGLTKNIQYF. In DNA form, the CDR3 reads TGTGCCAGTAGTATAGAAGTCACAGGGCTCACCAAAAACATTCAGTACTTC.

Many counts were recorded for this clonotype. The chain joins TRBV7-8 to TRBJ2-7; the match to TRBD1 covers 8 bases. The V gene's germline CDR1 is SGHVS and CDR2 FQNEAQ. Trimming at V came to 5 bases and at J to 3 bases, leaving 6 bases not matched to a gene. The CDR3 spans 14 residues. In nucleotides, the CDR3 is TGTGCCAGCAGCGCGACTGGACAGGGCTACGAGCAGTACTTC. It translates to CASSATGQGYEQYF. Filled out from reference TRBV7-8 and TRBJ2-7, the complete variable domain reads GAGVSQSPRYKVAKRGQDVALRCDPISGHVSLFWYQQALGQGPEFLTYFQNEAQLDKSGLPSDRFFAERPEGSVSTLKIQRTQQEDSAVYLCASSATGQGYEQYFGPGTRLTVT.

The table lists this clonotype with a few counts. The CDR3 loop is CSARDQGVNTGELFF. CDR3 bases: TGCAGTGCTAGAGATCAGGGGGTGAACACCGGGGAGCTGTTTTTT. This sequence joins TRBV20-1 and TRBJ2-2; 7 bases match TRBD1. The V gene's germline CDR1 is DFQATT and CDR2 SNEGSKA (reference sequence). This CDR3 contains 15 residues. Trimming at V came to 0 bases and at J to 1 base, leaving 2 bases not matched to a gene.

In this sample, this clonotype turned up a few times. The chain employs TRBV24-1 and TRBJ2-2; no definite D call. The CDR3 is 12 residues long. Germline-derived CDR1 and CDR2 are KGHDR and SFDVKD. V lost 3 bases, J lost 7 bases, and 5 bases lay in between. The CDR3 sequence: CATSDLGGELFF. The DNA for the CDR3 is TGTGCCACCAGTGATCTCGGCGGGGAGCTGTTTTTT.

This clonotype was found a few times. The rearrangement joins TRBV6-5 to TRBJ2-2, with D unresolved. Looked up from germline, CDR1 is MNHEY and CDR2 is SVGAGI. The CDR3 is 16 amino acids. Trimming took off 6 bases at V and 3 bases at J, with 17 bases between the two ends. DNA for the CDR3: TGTGCCAGCAGAATCCTTTTATGGGAAGACACCGGGGAGCTGTTTTTT. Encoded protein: CASRILLWEDTGELFF.

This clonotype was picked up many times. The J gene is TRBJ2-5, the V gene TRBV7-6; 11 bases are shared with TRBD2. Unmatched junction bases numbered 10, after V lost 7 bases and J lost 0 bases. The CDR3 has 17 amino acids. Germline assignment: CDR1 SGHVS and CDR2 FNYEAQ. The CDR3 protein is CASIGNSGGAHQETQYF. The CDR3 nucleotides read TGTGCCAGCATAGGGAATAGCGGGGGGGCCCACCAAGAGACCCAGTACTTC. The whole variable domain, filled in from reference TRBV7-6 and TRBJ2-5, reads GAGVSQSPRYKVTKRGQDVALRCDPISGHVSLYWYRQALGQGPEFLTYFNYEAQQDKSGLPNDRFSAERPEGSISTLTIQRTEQRDSAMYRCASIGNSGGAHQETQYFGPGTRLLVL.